The subject of this entry is one TCR beta chain. Its antigen remains unknown. This entry is derived from a study of cytomegalovirus exposure and HLA in healthy donors. Study-wide points: Despite most TCR sequences being rare, some public TCRs occurred in many donors. Within a later analysis, the majority of CMV-associated TCR beta chains appeared HLA-restricted. Prediction of most subjects' HLA-A and HLA-B alleles by TCR beta sequences was reportedly accurate.

Germline V lookup: CDR1 LNHDA, CDR2 SQIVND (reference sequence). V gave up 6 bases and J gave up 12 bases; unmatched junction bases: 6. This CDR3 contains 14 residues. A multiplex PCR was run with 60 Vbeta primers and 13 Jbeta primers. Assay used: immunoSEQ multiplex PCR; TCRdb lists only in-frame clones, some missing. The sample holds fewer than 150,000 clones. Specimen: PBMCs. The chain carries TRBV19 and TRBJ2-1, with TRBD2 identical over 15 bases. The sequence derives from a woman between 55 and 75 years old in good health and CMV-seronegative. The CDR3 DNA sequence: TGTGCCAGTAGCCCCGGACTAGCGGGAGGGTGGCAGTTCTTC. Protein: CASSPGLAGGWQFF.